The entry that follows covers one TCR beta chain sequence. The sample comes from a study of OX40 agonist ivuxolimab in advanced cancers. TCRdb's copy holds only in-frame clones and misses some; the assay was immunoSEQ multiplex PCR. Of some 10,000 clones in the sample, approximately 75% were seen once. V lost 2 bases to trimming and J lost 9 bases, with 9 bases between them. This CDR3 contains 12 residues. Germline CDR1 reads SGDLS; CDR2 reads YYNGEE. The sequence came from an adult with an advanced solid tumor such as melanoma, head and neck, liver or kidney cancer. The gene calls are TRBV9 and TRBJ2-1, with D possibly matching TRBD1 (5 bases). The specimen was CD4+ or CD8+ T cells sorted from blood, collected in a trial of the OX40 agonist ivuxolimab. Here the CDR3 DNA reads TGTGCCAGCAGCGTTCAGGGTTTTGAGCAGTTCTTC. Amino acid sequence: CASSVQGFEQFF.